The 8 T cell receptor beta chains listed next were all sequenced from one sample in a study of CD8 T cells in ankylosing spondylitis. Overall study findings and caveats: A TCR beta motif made of about eight highly homologous variants seemed typical of ankylosing spondylitis blood.

These TCRs' antigens remain unknown. TCRdb recomputed calls from the 5' RACE reads with MiXCR, one row per CDR3 protein. The table shows around 770,000 distinct CDR3 sequences, with over 9.5% occurring only once. The specimen was blood, either unsorted or a sorted T cell fraction (not recorded which). The receptors shown here come from a male donor with ankylosing spondylitis.

This clonotype was recorded a few times. The V call is TRBV7-2, the J call TRBJ2-7, with 11 bases aligning to TRBD1. V trimming: 3 bases; J trimming: 7 bases; junction bases outside the gene matches: 8. This CDR3 comprises 15 residues. Germline lookup yields CDR1 SGHTA and CDR2 FQGNSA. CDR3 nucleotides: TGTGCCAGCAGCTTTCGGACAGGGGGCGTCAGAGAGCAGTACTTC. It codes for CASSFRTGGVREQYF.

This rearrangement joins TRBV10-1 to TRBJ2-1; 9 positions match TRBD1. Germline values: CDR1 WNHNN, CDR2 SYGVQD (reference sequence). Trimming at V came to 8 bases and at J to 6 bases, leaving 5 bases not matched to a gene. CDR3 length: 13 amino acids. CDR3 protein: CASALTGGNEQFF. The CDR3 region has the DNA TGCGCCAGCGCCCTGACAGGGGGCAATGAGCAGTTCTTC.

A few counts support this clonotype. The gene calls are TRBV20-1 and TRBJ1-2, with TRBD1 matching 9 bases. CDR3 length equals 17 residues. The J segment lost 5 bases and the V segment lost 5 bases, leaving 18 bases of the junction unmatched. CDR1 and CDR2 from the germline V gene are DFQATT and SNEGSKA (reference sequence). The CDR3 sequence: CSALLLGQGYKGYGYTF. The CDR3 coding sequence is TGCAGTGCTCTACTTCTCGGACAGGGGTACAAGGGGTATGGCTACACCTTC.

In regard to this clonotype: A junction end diverges from the germline sequence, so it may reflect a read error. The genes are TRBV3-1 and TRBJ2-1; 7 positions agree with TRBD1. CDR3 length: 14 amino acids. The germline V gene encodes CDR1 LGHDT and CDR2 YNNKEL (reference sequence). CDR3 loop: CASSLLEFEDRLEF. CDR3 in DNA: TGTGCCAGCAGCCTACTGGAGTTCGAGGACAGGCTAGAATTC.

This clonotype showed up just a few times. The chain carries TRBV15 and TRBJ2-1, with D perhaps TRBD2 (6 bases). This CDR3 is built from 15 residues. V was pared by 3 bases and J by 0 bases, with 9 bases between. Germline loops: CDR1 LNHNV, CDR2 YYDKDF (reference sequence). CDR3: CATSSRRGSYNEQFF. In nucleotides, the CDR3 is TGTGCCACCAGCAGCCGGCGGGGCTCCTACAATGAGCAGTTCTTC.

Many counts were recorded for this clonotype. V and J are TRBV5-1 and TRBJ2-7; D ambiguous. Germline CDR1 SGHRS, CDR2 YFSETQ. This CDR3 has 14 amino acids. V lost 4 bases and J 6 bases, leaving 17 bases between the germline ends. CDR3 coding DNA: TGCGCCAGCAGCCCAGGCCCTGACACGGGCGAGCAGTACTTC. It encodes CASSPGPDTGEQYF.

In its sample, this clonotype was seen a few times. V usage is TRBV4-3 and J usage is TRBJ1-4; a possible D gene is TRBD1 (5 bases). Trimming pared 2 bases from V and 10 bases from J, leaving 14 bases between. CDR3 length: 14 residues. CDR1 and CDR2 (germline): LGHNA, YSLEER. The CDR3 DNA sequence: TGCGCCAGCAGCCAACTTGCAGGGTCGGGAAAACTGTTTTTT. Its translation: CASSQLAGSGKLFF.

This chain uses TRBV6-2 or TRBV6-3 with TRBJ1-1, with 7 nucleotides matching TRBD1. CDR3 length equals 15 residues. The V gene end was trimmed by 8 bases and the J gene end by 1 base; junction bases not matched to a gene: 10. CDR1 is MNHEY, CDR2 SVGEGT, per germline. DNA for the CDR3: TGTGCCAGCTGTAGGGACAGCGCGACGAACACTGAAGCTTTCTTT. Residues: CASCRDSATNTEAFF.